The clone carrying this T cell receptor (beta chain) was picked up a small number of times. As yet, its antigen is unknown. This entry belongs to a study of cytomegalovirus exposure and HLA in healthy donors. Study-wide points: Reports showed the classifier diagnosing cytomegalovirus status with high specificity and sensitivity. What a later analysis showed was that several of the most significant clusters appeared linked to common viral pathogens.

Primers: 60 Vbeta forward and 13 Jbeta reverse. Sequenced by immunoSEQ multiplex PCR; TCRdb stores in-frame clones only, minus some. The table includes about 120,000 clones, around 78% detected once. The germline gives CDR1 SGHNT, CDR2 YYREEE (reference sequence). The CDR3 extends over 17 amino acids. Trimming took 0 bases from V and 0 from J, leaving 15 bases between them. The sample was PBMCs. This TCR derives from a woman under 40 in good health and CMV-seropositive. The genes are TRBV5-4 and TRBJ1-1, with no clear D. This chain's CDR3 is CASSLAGEVRMNTEAFF. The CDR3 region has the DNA TGTGCCAGCAGCTTGGCCGGGGAAGTCCGTATGAACACTGAAGCTTTCTTT.